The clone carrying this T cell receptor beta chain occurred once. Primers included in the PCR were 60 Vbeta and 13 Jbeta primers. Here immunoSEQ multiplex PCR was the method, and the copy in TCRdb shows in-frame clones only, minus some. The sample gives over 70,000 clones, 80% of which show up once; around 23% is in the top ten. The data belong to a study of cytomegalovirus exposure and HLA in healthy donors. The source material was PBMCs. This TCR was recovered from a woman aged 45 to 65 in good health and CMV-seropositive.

The CDR3 region is CASSLVGNRDEQFF. The CDR3, as DNA: TGTGCCAGCAGCTTGGTCGGGAATAGGGATGAGCAGTTCTTC. V gene TRBV5-4 combines with J gene TRBJ2-1; D perhaps matches TRBD2 (5 bases). This CDR3 spans 14 amino acids. Germline V gene lookup returns CDR1 SGHNT and CDR2 YYREEE (reference sequence). Trimming left V 0 bases short and J 8 bases short, with 12 bases between.